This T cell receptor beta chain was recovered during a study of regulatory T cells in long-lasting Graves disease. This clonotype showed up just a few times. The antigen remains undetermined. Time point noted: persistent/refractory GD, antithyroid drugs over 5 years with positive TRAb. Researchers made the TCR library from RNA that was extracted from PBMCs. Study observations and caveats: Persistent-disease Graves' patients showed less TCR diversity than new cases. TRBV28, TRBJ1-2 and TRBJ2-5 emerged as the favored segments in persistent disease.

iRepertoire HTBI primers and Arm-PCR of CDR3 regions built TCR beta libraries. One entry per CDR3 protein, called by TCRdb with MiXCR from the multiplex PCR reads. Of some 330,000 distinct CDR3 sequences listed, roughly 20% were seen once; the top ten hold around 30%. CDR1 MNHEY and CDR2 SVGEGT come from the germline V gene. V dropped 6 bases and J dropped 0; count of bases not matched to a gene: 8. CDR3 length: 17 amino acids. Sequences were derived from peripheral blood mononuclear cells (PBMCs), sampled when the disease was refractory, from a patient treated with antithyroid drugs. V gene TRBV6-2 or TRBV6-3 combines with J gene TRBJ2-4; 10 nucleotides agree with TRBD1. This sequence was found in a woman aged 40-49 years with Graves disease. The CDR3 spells CASRTGTGVLAKNIQYF. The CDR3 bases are TGTGCCAGCAGAACCGGGACAGGGGTACTAGCCAAAAACATTCAGTACTTC.